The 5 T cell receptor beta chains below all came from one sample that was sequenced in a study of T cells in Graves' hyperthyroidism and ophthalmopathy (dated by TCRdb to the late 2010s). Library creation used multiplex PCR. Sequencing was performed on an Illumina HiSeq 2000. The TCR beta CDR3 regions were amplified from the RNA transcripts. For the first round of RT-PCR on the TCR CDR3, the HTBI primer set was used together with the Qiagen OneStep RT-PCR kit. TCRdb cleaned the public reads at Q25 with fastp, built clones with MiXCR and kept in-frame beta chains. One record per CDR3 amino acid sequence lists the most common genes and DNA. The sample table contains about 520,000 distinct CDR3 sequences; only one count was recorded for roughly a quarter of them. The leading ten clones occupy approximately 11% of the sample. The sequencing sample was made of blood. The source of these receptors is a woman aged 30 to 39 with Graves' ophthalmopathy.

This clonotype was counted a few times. CDR3 sequence reads: CASSSDRPTMNTEAFF. The CDR3 bases are TGTGCCAGCAGTTCGGACAGGCCGACAATGAACACTGAAGCTTTCTTT. This chain connects TRBV6-5 to TRBJ1-1; 7 bases match TRBD1. The CDR3 is 16 residues long. Germline V gives CDR1 MNHEY, CDR2 SVGAGI. Losses at the gene ends were 4 bases for V and 0 bases for J; bases not matched to a gene: 8.

The chain's CDR3 is CASCVEAPPGMNTEAFF. The DNA for the CDR3 is TGTGCCAGCTGTGTGGAGGCACCTCCGGGGATGAACACTGAAGCTTTCTTT. V usage is TRBV6-1 and J usage is TRBJ1-1; D unresolved. Germline CDR1 MNHNS, CDR2 SASEGT. This CDR3 comprises 17 residues. Trimming cost V 8 bases and J 0 bases, with 22 bases left between them.

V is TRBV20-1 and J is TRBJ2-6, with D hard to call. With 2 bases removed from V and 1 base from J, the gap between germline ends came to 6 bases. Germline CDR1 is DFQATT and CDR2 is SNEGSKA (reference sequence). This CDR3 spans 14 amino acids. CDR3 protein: CSARTVSGANVLTF. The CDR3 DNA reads TGCAGTGCTAGAACGGTATCTGGGGCCAACGTCCTGACTTTC.

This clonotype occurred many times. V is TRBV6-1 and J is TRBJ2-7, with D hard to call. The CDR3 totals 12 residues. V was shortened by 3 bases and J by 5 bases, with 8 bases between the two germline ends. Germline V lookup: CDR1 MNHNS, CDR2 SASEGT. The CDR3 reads CASSDSFDEQYF. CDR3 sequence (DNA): TGTGCCAGCAGTGACAGTTTTGACGAGCAGTACTTC.

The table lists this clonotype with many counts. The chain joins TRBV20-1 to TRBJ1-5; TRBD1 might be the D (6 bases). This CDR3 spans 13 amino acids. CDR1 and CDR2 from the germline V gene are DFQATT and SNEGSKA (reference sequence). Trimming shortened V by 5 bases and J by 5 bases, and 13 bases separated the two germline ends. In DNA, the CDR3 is TGCAGTGCTGACCGGGACAAAGATCAGCCCCAGCATTTT. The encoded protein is CSADRDKDQPQHF.